A selection of T cell receptor beta chains follows, all from one sample in a study of PD-L1 blockade in urothelial cancer. Sequencing used immunoSEQ multiplex PCR; TCRdb keeps in-frame clones, though not all of them. Of roughly 63,000 clones detected, roughly four fifths appear once; the ten largest clones hold under 7.5%. Source: PBMCs, taken around atezolizumab (anti-PD-L1) treatment. These receptors were collected from a man aged 65 to 85 with urothelial cancer. Both conserved end residues are part of each CDR3. The D gene is left open where the match is weak. Size values are once, few and many counts, or a class for expanded clones, and some rows have none.

>TRBJ1-1|TRBV29-1|-|few
CSVLTWGVAFF
TGCAGCGTTCTAACATGGGGGGTTGCTTTCTTT
>TRBJ1-1|TRBV21-1|-|-
CASRGDNVYAFF
TGTGCCAGCAGGGGGGACAACGTGTATGCTTTCTTT
>TRBJ2-2|TRBV7-9|TRBD2|-
CASSPREGGTTGELFF
TGTGCCAGCAGCCCCCGGGAGGGAGGGACGACCGGGGAGCTGTTTTTT
>TRBJ1-1|TRBV11-2|-|-
CASSLGKGGLDTEAFF
TGTGCCAGCAGCTTAGGAAAGGGGGGGCTGGACACTGAAGCTTTCTTT
>TRBJ1-2|TRBV6-1|-|-
CASNLVSGTNYGYTF
TGTGCCAGCAACCTAGTTTCCGGGACTAACTATGGCTACACCTTC
>TRBJ1-1|TRBV13|TRBD1|-
CASSFRGRGDTEAFF
TGTGCCAGCAGCTTTAGGGGGCGTGGGGACACTGAAGCTTTCTTT
>TRBJ1-2|TRBV19|-|-
CASSIDRGYGYTF
TGTGCCAGTAGTATAGACAGGGGATACGGCTACACCTTC
>TRBJ1-1|TRBV18|-|-
CASSTLLGGNTEAFF
TGTGCCAGCTCAACGCTGCTGGGGGGAAACACTGAAGCTTTCTTT
>TRBJ2-7|TRBV11-2|TRBD2|-
CASSLFASGGTIYEQYF
TGTGCCAGCAGCTTATTTGCTAGCGGGGGAACCATCTACGAGCAGTACTTC
>TRBJ2-5|TRBV28|TRBD1|-
CASSMPGQGEETQYF
TGTGCCAGCAGCATGCCCGGACAGGGCGAAGAGACCCAGTACTTC
>TRBJ2-7|TRBV12-5|TRBD2|-
CASGLVVGSGGPNYEQYF
TGTGCTAGTGGTTTGGTTGTGGGTAGCGGGGGCCCGAACTACGAGCAGTACTTC
>TRBJ2-3|TRBV5-1|TRBD2|-
CASRGLAGGESDTQYF
TGCGCCAGCAGGGGACTAGCGGGGGGTGAATCTGATACGCAGTATTTT
>TRBJ1-1|TRBV6-5|TRBD1|-
CASSLTGGRDTEAFF
TGTGCCAGCAGCTTGACAGGGGGCCGAGACACTGAAGCTTTCTTT
>TRBJ2-2|TRBV2|TRBD1|once
CASSERTGADTGELFF
TGTGCCAGCAGTGAAAGGACAGGGGCGGACACCGGGGAGCTGTTTTTT
>TRBJ1-1|TRBV6-1|TRBD1|-
CASSVWGQMNTEAFF
TGTGCCAGCAGCGTCTGGGGACAGATGAACACTGAAGCTTTCTTT
>TRBJ1-3|TRBV6-5|TRBD1|few
CASSRDRTERNTIYF
TGTGCCAGCAGCCGGGACAGGACGGAGAGAAACACCATATATTTT
>TRBJ1-1|TRBV6-6|-|-
CASSYSNRAATEAFF
TGTGCCAGCAGTTACTCTAACAGGGCGGCCACTGAAGCTTTCTTT
>TRBJ1-1|TRBV7-9|-|once
CASSLVGQYNQAFF
TGTGCCAGCAGCTTAGTTGGACAGTATAACCAAGCTTTCTTT
>TRBJ2-3|TRBV2|TRBD1|-
CAGGQHSTDTQYF
TGTGCAGGGGGACAGCACAGCACAGATACGCAGTATTTT
>TRBJ2-7|TRBV27|TRBD1|-
CASSYGTGGFSQRQYF
TGTGCCAGCAGTTACGGGACAGGGGGGTTCTCCCAAAGGCAGTACTTC
>TRBJ2-7|TRBV11-1|TRBD2|-
CASSLAGGLSYEQYF
TGTGCCAGCAGCTTGGCGGGAGGACTCTCCTACGAGCAGTACTTC
>TRBJ2-1|TRBV2|TRBD2|-
CASSPHPAGVSREQFF
TGTGCCAGCAGTCCCCACCCAGCGGGAGTATCGAGGGAGCAGTTCTTC
>TRBJ1-3|TRBV5-4|-|-
CASSITGLTSGNTIYF
TGTGCCAGCAGCATAACAGGGCTTACCTCTGGAAACACCATATATTTT
>TRBJ1-2|TRBV11-2|TRBD1|-
CASSLTGGTRGYTF
TGTGCCAGCAGCTTGACAGGGGGCACGAGGGGCTACACCTTC
>TRBJ2-7|TRBV5-1|-|few
CASSLVATSTYEQYF
TGCGCCAGCAGCTTGGTGGCGACATCAACCTACGAGCAGTACTTC
>TRBJ2-5|TRBV6-1|TRBD2|-
CASGKRGGETQYF
TGTGCCAGCGGGAAGCGGGGAGGAGAGACCCAGTACTTC